The entry below describes one TCR beta chain. Its antigen remains unidentified. Because it lacks the conserved phenylalanine or tryptophan at the end, this CDR3 is likely a read error. This entry belongs to a study of cytomegalovirus exposure and HLA in healthy donors. PCR employed 60 Vbeta and 13 Jbeta primers. Authors' data handling: Later work found 65 million to 90 million unique TCR beta chains, with some 11 million shared. Profiling relied on immunoSEQ multiplex PCR, and the TCRdb table lists in-frame clones only, not all of them. V and J calls and clone size follow that table, whereas D and trimming were derived from the DNA. This sample lists some 33,000 clones; its ten largest clones have around 4.7%. The CDR3 is 16 residues long. Per germline, CDR1 MNHEY and CDR2 SVGAGI. Trimming took 2 bases from V and 5 from J; bases not matched to a gene: 7. Findings and caveats of the study: The study carried out a later analysis of TCR beta sequences. It associated some 15,000 of them with specific HLA alleles at a false discovery rate of 0.05. What a later analysis showed was that several of the most significant clusters appeared linked to common viral pathogens.

The chain employs TRBV6-5 and TRBJ2-7, with 12 nucleotides matching TRBD1. The source is a female donor in good health and CMV-seronegative. Sequenced: PBMCs. The CDR3 loop reads CASSYISGTGGNEQYL. In nucleotides, the CDR3 is TGTGCCAGCAGTTACATATCCGGGACAGGGGGCAACGAGCAGTACCTC.